This T cell receptor beta chain was captured in a study of T-cell reconstitution after alpha-beta-depleted transplantation in children. Study results and caveats: From newly produced T cells came most of the T-cell counts and diversity one year after transplant. The origin of alpha-beta T cells about two months after transplant was reportedly several hundred expanded graft clones. Elevated TCRbeta diversity at day 60 was traced, in some patients, to surviving recipient T cells and thymic progenitors.

As for this clonotype: What it binds is unknown.

V lost 4 bases and J 6 bases, leaving 21 bases between the germline ends. The CDR3 contains 16 residues. In germline, CDR1 is SGHRS, CDR2 YFSETQ. The authors prepared the TCRbeta library with unique molecular identifiers. TCRdb recomputed calls from the PCR reads with MiXCR, one row per CDR3 protein. The sample has 700,000 or so distinct CDR3 sequences; around 13% are singletons. The specimen comprised PBMCs, sampled before TCRalphabeta/CD19-depleted stem cell transplant. The receptor comes from a girl aged 2 to 10 with congenital amegakaryocytic thrombocytopenia, due to receive a stem cell transplant. This chain links TRBV5-1 with TRBJ2-3; D is unclear. This CDR3 reads CASSPRRTQQWDTQYF. CDR3 DNA: TGCGCCAGCAGCCCAAGACGGACCCAACAATGGGATACGCAGTATTTT. Variable domain in full (rest from reference TRBV5-1 and TRBJ2-3): KAGVTQTPRYLIKTRGQQVTLSCSPISGHRSVSWYQQTPGQGLQFLFEYFSETQRNKGNFPGRFSGRQFSNSRSEMNVSTLELGDSALYLCASSPRRTQQWDTQYFGPGTRLTVL.